The source of this T cell receptor (beta chain) is a study of tumor-infiltrating lymphocytes in glioblastoma multiforme. Study-wide findings and caveats: RNA-based TCR sequencing may distort clone frequencies, since cells carry unequal TCR transcript numbers. Just one glioblastoma patient contributed to the TCR-mutation comparison.

This clonotype was seen a few times. The antigen remains undetermined. Multiple V-beta primers and a C-beta primer amplified TCRB from RNA. One entry per CDR3 protein, called by TCRdb with MiXCR from the multiplex PCR reads. This sample has 9,500 to 13,000 distinct CDR3 sequences, with about 70% found just once. This CDR3 spans 15 amino acids. Germline loops: CDR1 DFQATT, CDR2 SNEGSKA (reference sequence). J gave up 0 bases and V 0 bases, and 3 bases lay outside the gene matches. The clonotype originates from a male donor with glioblastoma. The sequenced material came from brain tumor tissue. This chain links TRBV20-1 with TRBJ1-2; 8 nucleotides align to TRBD1. CDR3 sequence reads: CSARDTDRANYGYTF. The CDR3 coding sequence is TGCAGTGCTAGAGACACGGACAGGGCTAACTATGGCTACACCTTC.